This TCR beta chain originates from a study of T cells after yellow fever vaccination. TCRdb processed the 5' RACE reads anew with MiXCR; each CDR3 protein has one entry. The profile shows more than 300,000 distinct CDR3 sequences, 9.5% to 12% of them singletons. This clonotype turned up a few times. Sequenced material: CD4+ T cells sorted from PBMCs, taken 45 days after the yellow fever booster vaccination. The receptor comes from a young man who received the YFV17D yellow fever vaccine.

The chain's CDR3 is CASSSYSSYNEQFF. For the CDR3, the DNA is TGTGCCAGCAGTAGCTATAGCTCCTACAATGAGCAGTTCTTC. This chain uses TRBV28 with TRBJ2-1; D is unresolved. CDR3 size: 14 residues. The V gene's germline CDR1 is MDHEN and CDR2 SYDVKM. V dropped 5 bases and J dropped 0 bases, with 8 bases sitting between them.